The text below deals with one T cell receptor (beta chain). The data stem from a study of blood T cell repertoires in COVID-19. Overall study: The United States, Italy and Spain provided the acute and convalescent COVID-19 samples. T cells, B-cell-depleted T cells, or PBMCs provided the cDNA or gDNA that served as material.

Original analysis: It was from reference gene primer amplification that nucleated cell counts were estimated. Sequenced by immunoSEQ multiplex PCR; TCRdb stores in-frame clones only, minus some. For V, J and clone size, that table is used; D and trimming come from the DNA. The sample has approximately 200,000 clones, roughly 88% seen once. Looked up from germline, CDR1 is MNHEY and CDR2 is SMNVEV (reference sequence). This CDR3 contains 15 residues. With 5 bases clipped from V and 0 bases from J, the junction kept 7 bases outside the gene matches. The material sequenced was peripheral blood. This sequence originates from a man between 60 and 75 years old with acute or convalescent COVID-19. The rearrangement uses TRBV27 and TRBJ2-7; 7 nucleotides match TRBD2. CDR3 residues: CASSQETSSSYEQYF. CDR3 nucleotides: TGTGCCAGCAGTCAAGAGACTAGCAGCTCCTACGAGCAGTACTTC.